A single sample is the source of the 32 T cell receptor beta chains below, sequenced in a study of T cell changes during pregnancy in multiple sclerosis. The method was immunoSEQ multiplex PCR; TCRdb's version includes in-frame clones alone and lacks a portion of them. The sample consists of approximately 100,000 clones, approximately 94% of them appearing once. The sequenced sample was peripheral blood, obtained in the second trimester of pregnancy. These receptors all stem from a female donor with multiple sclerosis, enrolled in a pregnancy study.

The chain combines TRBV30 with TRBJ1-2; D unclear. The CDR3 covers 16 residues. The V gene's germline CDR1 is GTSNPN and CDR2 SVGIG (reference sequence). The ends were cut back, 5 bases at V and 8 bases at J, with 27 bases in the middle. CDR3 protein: CAWRNRFRRGFGGYTF. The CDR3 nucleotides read TGTGCCTGGCGTAACCGTTTTCGACGGGGTTTCGGAGGCTACACCTTC.

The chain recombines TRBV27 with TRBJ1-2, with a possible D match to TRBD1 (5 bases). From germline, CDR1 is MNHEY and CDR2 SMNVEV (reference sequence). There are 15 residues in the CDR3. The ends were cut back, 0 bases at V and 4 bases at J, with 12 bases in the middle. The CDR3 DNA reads TGTGCCAGCAGTTTATCAAGCAGGGCCGGCTATGGCTACACCTTC. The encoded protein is CASSLSSRAGYGYTF.

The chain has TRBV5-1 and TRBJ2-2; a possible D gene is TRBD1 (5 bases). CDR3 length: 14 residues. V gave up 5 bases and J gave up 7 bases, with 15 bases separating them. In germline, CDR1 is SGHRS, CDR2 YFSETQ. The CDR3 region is CASREQGRHGELFF. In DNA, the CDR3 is TGCGCCAGCAGAGAGCAGGGTCGGCACGGGGAGCTGTTTTTT.

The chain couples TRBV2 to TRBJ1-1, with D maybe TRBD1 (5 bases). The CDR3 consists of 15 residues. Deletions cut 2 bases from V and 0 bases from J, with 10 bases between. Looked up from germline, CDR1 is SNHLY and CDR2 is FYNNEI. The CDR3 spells CASSEWRGLNTEAFF. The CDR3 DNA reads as TGTGCCAGCAGTGAATGGCGGGGCCTGAACACTGAAGCTTTCTTT.

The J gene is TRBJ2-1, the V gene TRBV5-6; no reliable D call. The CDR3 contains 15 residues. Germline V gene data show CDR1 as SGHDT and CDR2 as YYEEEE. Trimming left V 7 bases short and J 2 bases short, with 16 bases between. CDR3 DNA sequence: TGTGCCAGCCGCCATGTGGCGGTCCCCTACAATGAGCAGTTCTTC. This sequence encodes CASRHVAVPYNEQFF.

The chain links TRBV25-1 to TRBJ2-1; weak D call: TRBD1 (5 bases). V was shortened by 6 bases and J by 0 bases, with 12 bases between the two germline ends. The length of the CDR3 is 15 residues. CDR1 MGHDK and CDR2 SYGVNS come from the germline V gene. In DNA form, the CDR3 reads TGTGCCAGCAGCGATACAGGTGGCTCCTACAATGAGCAGTTCTTC. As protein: CASSDTGGSYNEQFF. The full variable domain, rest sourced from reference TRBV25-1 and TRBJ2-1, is EADIYQTPRYLVIGTGKKITLECSQTMGHDKMYWYQQDPGMELHLIHYSYGVNSTEKGDLSSESTVSRIRTEHFPLTLESARPSHTSQYLCASSDTGGSYNEQFFGPGTRLTVL.

DNA of the CDR3: TGCGCCAGCAGCACGGGACAGTTTACCGGAAACACCATATATTTT. Translation: CASSTGQFTGNTIYF. This chain connects TRBV5-1 to TRBJ1-3, with 7 bases fitting TRBD1. V shed 4 bases and J 4 bases; nucleotides not matched to a gene: 8. The CDR3 runs 15 residues. Germline V gene sequence: CDR1 SGHRS, CDR2 YFSETQ. Using reference TRBV5-1 and TRBJ1-3 for the parts outside the CDR3, the full variable domain is KAGVTQTPRYLIKTRGQQVTLSCSPISGHRSVSWYQQTPGQGLQFLFEYFSETQRNKGNFPGRFSGRQFSNSRSEMNVSTLELGDSALYLCASSTGQFTGNTIYFGEGSWLTVV.

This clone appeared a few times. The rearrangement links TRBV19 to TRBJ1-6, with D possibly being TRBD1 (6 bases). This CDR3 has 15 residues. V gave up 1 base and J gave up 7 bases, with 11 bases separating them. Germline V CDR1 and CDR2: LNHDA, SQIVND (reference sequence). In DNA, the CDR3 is TGTGCCAGTAGTATAGTCGCCAGGGGAAATTCACCCCTCCACTTT. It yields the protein CASSIVARGNSPLHF.

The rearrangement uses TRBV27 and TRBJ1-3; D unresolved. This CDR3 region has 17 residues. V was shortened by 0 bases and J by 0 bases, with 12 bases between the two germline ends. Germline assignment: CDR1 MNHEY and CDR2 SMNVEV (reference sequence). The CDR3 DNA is TGTGCCAGCAGTTTATCTGCCCCTTGGCTCTCTGGAAACACCATATATTTT. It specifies CASSLSAPWLSGNTIYF.

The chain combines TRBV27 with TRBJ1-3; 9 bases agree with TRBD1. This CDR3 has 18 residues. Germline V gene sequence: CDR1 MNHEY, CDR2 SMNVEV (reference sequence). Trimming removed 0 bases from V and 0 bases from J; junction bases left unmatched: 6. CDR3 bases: TGTGCCAGCAGTTTATCGGGGACAGGGACTCTCTCTGGAAACACCATATATTTT. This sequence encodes CASSLSGTGTLSGNTIYF.

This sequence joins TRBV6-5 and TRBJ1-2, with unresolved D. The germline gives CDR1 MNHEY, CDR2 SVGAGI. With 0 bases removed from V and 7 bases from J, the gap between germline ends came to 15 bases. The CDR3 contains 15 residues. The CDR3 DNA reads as TGTGCCAGCAGTTACTCGAAGTGGGAGGTGGCTGGCTACACCTTC. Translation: CASSYSKWEVAGYTF.

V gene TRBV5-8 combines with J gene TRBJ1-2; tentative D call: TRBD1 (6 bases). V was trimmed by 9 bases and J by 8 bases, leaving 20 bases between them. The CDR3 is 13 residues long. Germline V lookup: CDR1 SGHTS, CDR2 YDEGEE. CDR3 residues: CATDRVRGRGYTF. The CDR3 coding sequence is TGTGCCACCGACCGGGTCAGGGGAAGAGGCTACACCTTC.

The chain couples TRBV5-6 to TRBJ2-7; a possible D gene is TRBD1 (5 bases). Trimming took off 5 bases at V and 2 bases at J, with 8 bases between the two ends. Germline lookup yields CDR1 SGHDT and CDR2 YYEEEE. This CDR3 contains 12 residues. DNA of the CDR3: TGTGCCAGCAGTTTACAGGCCTACGAGCAGTACTTC. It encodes CASSLQAYEQYF.

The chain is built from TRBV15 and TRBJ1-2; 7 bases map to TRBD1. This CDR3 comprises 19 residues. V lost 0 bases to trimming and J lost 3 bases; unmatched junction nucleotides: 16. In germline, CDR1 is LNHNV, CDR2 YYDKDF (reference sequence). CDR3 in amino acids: CATSRDLNRGSSFHYGYTF. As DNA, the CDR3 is TGTGCCACCAGCAGAGATTTAAACAGGGGTAGTTCCTTTCACTATGGCTACACCTTC.

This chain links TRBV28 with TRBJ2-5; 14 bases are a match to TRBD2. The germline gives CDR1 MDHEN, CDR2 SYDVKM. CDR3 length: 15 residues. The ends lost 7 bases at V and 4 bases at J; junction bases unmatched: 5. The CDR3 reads CASTGLAGVTETQYF. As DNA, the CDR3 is TGTGCCAGCACGGGACTAGCGGGAGTAACAGAGACCCAGTACTTC.

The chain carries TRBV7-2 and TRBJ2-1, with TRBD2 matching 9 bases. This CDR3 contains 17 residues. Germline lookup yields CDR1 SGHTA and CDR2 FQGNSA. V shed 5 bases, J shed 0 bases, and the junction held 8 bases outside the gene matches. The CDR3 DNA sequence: TGTGCCAGCAGCCCCCTAAGCGGGAGGTCCTCCTACAATGAGCAGTTCTTC. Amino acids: CASSPLSGRSSYNEQFF.

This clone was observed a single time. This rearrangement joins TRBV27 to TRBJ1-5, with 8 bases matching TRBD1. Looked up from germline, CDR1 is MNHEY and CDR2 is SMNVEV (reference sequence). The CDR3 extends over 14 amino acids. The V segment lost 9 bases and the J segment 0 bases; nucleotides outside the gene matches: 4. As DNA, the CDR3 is TGTGCCAGTAAGACAGGGGTTAGCAATCAGCCCCAGCATTTT. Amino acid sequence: CASKTGVSNQPQHF.

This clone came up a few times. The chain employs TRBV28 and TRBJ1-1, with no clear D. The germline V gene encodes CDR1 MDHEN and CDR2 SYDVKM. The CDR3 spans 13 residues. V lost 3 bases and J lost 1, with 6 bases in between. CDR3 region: CASSFVRNTEAFF. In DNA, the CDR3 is TGTGCCAGCAGTTTCGTCAGGAACACTGAAGCTTTCTTT.

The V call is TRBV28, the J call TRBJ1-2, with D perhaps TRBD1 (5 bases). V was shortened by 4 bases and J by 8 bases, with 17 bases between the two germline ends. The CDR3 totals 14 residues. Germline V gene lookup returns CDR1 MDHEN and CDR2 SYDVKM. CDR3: CASSSQGFEMGYTF. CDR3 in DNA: TGTGCCAGCAGTTCGCAGGGTTTTGAGATGGGCTACACCTTC.

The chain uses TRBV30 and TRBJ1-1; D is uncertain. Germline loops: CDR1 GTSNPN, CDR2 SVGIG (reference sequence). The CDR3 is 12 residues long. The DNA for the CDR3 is TGTGCGGCGGAGGGCGATTGGACTGAAGCTTTCTTT. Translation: CAAEGDWTEAFF.

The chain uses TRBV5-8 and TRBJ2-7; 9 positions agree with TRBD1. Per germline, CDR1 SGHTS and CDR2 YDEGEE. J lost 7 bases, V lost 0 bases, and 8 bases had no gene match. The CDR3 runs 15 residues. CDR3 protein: CASSLAGQGVGEQYF. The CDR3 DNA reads TGTGCCAGCAGCTTGGCGGGACAGGGAGTTGGGGAGCAGTACTTC.

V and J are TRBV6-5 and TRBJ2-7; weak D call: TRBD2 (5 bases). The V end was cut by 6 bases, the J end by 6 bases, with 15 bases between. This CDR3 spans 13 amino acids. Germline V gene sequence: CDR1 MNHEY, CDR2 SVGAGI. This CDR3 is CASSRGDGTEQYF. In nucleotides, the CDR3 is TGTGCCAGCAGCCGGGGTGATGGTACCGAGCAGTACTTC.

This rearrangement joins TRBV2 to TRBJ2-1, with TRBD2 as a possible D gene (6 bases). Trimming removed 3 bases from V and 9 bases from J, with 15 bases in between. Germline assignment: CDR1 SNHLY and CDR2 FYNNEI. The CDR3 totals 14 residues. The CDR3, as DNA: TGTGCCAGCAGTGATGGGCAGCGGCGGGGTGAGCAGTTCTTC. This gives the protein CASSDGQRRGEQFF.

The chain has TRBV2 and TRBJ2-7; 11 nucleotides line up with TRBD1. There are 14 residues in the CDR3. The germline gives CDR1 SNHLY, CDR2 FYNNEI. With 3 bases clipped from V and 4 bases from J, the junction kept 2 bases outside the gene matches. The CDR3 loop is CASSEDRGQYEQYF. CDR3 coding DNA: TGTGCCAGCAGTGAGGACAGGGGGCAATACGAGCAGTACTTC.

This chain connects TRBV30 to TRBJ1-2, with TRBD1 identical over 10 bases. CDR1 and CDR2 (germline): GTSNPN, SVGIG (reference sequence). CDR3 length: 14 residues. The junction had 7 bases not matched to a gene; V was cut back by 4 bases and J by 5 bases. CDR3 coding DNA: TGTGCCTGGAATTCGGACAGGGGGACATATGGCTACACCTTC. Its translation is CAWNSDRGTYGYTF.

CDR3: CASRRQGGPQETQYF. DNA for the CDR3: TGTGCCAGTAGGCGACAGGGGGGACCACAAGAGACCCAGTACTTC. The chain employs TRBV19 and TRBJ2-5; 9 bases match TRBD1. The CDR3 spans 15 residues. The junction had 7 bases not matched to a gene; V was cut back by 6 bases and J by 2 bases. Per the germline V gene, CDR1 is LNHDA and CDR2 is SQIVND (reference sequence).

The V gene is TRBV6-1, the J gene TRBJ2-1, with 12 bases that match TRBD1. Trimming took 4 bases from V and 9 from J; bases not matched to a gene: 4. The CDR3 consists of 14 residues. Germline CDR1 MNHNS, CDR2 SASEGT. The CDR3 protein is CASSGGQGASEQFF. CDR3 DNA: TGTGCCAGCAGTGGGGGACAGGGGGCGAGTGAGCAGTTCTTC.

The CDR3 here is CASSTGQKNTEAFF. Written as DNA, the CDR3 is TGCGCCAGCAGCACCGGACAGAAGAACACTGAAGCTTTCTTT. The chain is built from TRBV5-1 and TRBJ1-1, with D tentatively TRBD1 (6 bases). CDR1 SGHRS and CDR2 YFSETQ come from the germline V gene. Trimming shortened V by 4 bases and J by 1 base, and 11 bases separated the two germline ends. The CDR3 loop spans 14 amino acids.

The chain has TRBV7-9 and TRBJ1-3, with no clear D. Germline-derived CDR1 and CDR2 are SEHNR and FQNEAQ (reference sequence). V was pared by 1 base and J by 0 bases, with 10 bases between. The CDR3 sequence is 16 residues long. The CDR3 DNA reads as TGTGCCAGCAGCTTAGTGATGGGGAGCTCTGGAAACACCATATATTTT. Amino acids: CASSLVMGSSGNTIYF.

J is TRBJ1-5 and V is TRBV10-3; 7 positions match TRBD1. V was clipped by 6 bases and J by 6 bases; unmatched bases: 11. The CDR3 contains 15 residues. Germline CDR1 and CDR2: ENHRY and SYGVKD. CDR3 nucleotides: TGTGCCATCAGCCCGACAGGGAGCAGTGGTCAGCCCCAGCATTTT. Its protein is CAISPTGSSGQPQHF.

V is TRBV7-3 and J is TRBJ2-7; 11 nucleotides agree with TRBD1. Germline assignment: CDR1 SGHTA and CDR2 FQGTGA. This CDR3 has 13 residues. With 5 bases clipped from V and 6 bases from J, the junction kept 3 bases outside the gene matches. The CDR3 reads CASSTGTGGEQYF. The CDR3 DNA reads TGTGCCAGCAGCACTGGGACAGGGGGCGAGCAGTACTTC.

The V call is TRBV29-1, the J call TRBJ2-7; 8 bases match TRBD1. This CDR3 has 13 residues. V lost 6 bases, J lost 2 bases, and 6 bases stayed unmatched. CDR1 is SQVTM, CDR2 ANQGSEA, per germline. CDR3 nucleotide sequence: TGCAGCGTCGTACAGGGGGTTCCCTACGAGCAGTACTTC. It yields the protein CSVVQGVPYEQYF.